The TCR beta chain described here comes from a study of blood T cells in healthy people across ages. Study-wide findings and caveats: Because donor CMV status was unknown, expanded clonotype changes were possibly confounded.

The CDR3 extends over 13 amino acids. The junction had 1 base not matched to a gene; V was cut back by 6 bases and J by 7 bases. The germline CDR1 and CDR2 sequences are LGHNA and YSLEER. Aged about 6 to 95, donors were systemically healthy Caucasians from Russia. This clonotype was seen ten or more times. Its antigen remains unknown. Next came a second PCR, run for about 6 to 11 cycles, which used a sample-barcoded 5' primer along with a J-beta primer mix. Every molecule of cDNA carried a tag from a template-switch adaptor with 12 random nucleotides. TCRdb called the 5' RACE reads again in MiXCR, with one record for every CDR3 protein. The sample has approximately 790,000 distinct CDR3 sequences, roughly 60% seen once.

The receptor was isolated from a man aged 30-40 years in good health. Sequenced material: blood. The chain links TRBV4-3 to TRBJ1-6, with 9 bases that match TRBD1. Here the CDR3 DNA reads TGCGCCAGCAGGGGACAGGGAAATTCACCCCTCCACTTT. Translation: CASRGQGNSPLHF.